This T cell receptor beta chain derives from a study of shared clonotypes between healthy human individuals. Profiling relied on immunoSEQ multiplex PCR, and the TCRdb table lists in-frame clones only, not all of them. Found here are some 980,000 clones, 76% of them singletons; the top ten hold 1.5%. J was trimmed by 2 bases and V by 2 bases; bases with no gene match: 6. The CDR3 is 16 residues long. Germline CDR1 SGHVS, CDR2 FNYEAQ. This clone was counted once. The sequencing input was memory CD4+ T cells sorted from blood. Subset given: CD45RA-negative fraction. The clonotype originates from a man younger than 30 in good health. The rearrangement links TRBV7-6 to TRBJ2-3; TRBD2 agrees at 8 bases. The CDR3 DNA is TGTGCCAGCAGCTTATCTAGCGGGCCAATCACAGATACGCAGTATTTT. This sequence encodes CASSLSSGPITDTQYF.